Presented here are 2 T cell receptor beta chains from one specimen sequenced in a study of T cells after yellow fever vaccination. TCRdb re-called the 5' RACE reads through MiXCR, storing one row per CDR3 protein. This table has 500,000 to 550,000 distinct CDR3 sequences, around a fifth appearing once. The specimen comprised PBMCs, sampled about 20 days after the first yellow fever vaccination. Receptors originate from a man between 18 and 29 years old who received the YFV17D yellow fever vaccine.

This clonotype was seen only a few times. The V and J genes are TRBV7-6 and TRBJ2-4; D unclear. Per germline, CDR1 SGHVS and CDR2 FNYEAQ. This CDR3 contains 13 residues. Trimming left V 1 base short and J 5 bases short, with 6 bases between. The DNA for the CDR3 is TGTGCCAGCAGCTTAGGGGCCCAAAACATTCAGTACTTC. Its protein product is CASSLGAQNIQYF.

The chain is built from TRBV7-2 and TRBJ2-5; D is undetermined. CDR3 length: 14 residues. V lost 5 bases and J lost 4, with 14 bases in between. Per germline, CDR1 SGHTA and CDR2 FQGNSA. The CDR3 nucleotides are TGTGCCAGCAGCCGAGACTTCTTTGGAGAGACCCAGTACTTC. Protein product: CASSRDFFGETQYF.